This T cell receptor (beta chain) emerged from a study of control samples from healthy donors and cancer patients. This CDR3 contains 17 residues. The germline V gene encodes CDR1 MNHEY and CDR2 SMNVEV (reference sequence). Trimming took 5 bases from V and 8 from J; bases not matched to a gene: 14. The repertoire was sequenced with immunoSEQ multiplex PCR; TCRdb's copy has only in-frame clones and lacks some. The sample has 150,000 to 200,000 clones; around 96% are singletons. This chain uses TRBV27 with TRBJ1-4; 10 bases align to TRBD1. The material sequenced was blood. This TCR derives from a woman between 40 and 55 years old in good health. The CDR3: CASSPGRGQGYYEKLFF. CDR3 DNA sequence: TGTGCCAGCAGTCCCGGGCGGGGACAGGGGTATTACGAAAAACTGTTTTTT.